This T cell receptor beta chain came from a study of OX40 agonist ivuxolimab in advanced cancers. On this clone itself: The target antigen is unknown.

Findings and limits, study-wide: Some of the nonresponding patients also showed low levels of normalized T-cell clonal expansion.

From germline, CDR1 is SGHDT and CDR2 YYEEEE. V was cut by 1 base and J by 4 bases, with 6 bases left in between. The CDR3 is 13 residues long. Assay used: immunoSEQ multiplex PCR; TCRdb lists only in-frame clones, some missing. The repertoire has more than 75,000 clones, about 91% of them found once; the top ten carry around 0.4%. Sequences were derived from CD4+ or CD8+ T cells sorted from blood, sampled in a trial of the OX40 agonist ivuxolimab. This receptor was obtained from an adult with an advanced solid tumor such as melanoma, head and neck, liver or kidney cancer. The gene calls are TRBV5-6 and TRBJ1-5; no firm D call. The CDR3 DNA reads as TGTGCCAGCAGCTTGAGGTGGAATCAGCCCCAGCATTTT. Amino acids: CASSLRWNQPQHF.